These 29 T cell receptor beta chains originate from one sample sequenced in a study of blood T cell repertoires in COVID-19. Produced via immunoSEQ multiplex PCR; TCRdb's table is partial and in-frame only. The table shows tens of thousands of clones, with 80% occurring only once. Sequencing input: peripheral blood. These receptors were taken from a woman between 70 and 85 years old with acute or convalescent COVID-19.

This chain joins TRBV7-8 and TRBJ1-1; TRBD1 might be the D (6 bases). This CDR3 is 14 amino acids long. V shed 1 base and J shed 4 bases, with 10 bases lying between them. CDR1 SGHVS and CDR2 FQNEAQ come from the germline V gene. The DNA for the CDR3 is TGTGCCAGCAGCTTAGTGGGACATGGCACTGAAGCTTTCTTT. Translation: CASSLVGHGTEAFF.

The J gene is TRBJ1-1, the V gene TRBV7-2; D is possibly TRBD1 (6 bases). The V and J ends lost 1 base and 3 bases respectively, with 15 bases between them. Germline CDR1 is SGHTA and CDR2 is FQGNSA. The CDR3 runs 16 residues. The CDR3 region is CASSLEYRVSDTEAFF. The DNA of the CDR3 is TGTGCCAGCAGCTTAGAGTACAGGGTTAGTGACACTGAAGCTTTCTTT.

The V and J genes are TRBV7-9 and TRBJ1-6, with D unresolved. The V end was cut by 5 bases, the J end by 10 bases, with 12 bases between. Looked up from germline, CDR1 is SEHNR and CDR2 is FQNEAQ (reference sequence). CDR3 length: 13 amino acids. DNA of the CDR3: TGTGCCAGCAGCCCCCAAGTTCGGTCACCCCTCCACTTT. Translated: CASSPQVRSPLHF.

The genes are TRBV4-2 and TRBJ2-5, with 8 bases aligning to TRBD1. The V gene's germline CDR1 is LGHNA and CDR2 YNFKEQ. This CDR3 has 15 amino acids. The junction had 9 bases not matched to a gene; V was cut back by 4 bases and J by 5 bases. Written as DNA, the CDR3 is TGTGCCAGCAGCCCTGGACAGGGCCTCCTGGAGACCCAGTACTTC. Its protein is CASSPGQGLLETQYF.

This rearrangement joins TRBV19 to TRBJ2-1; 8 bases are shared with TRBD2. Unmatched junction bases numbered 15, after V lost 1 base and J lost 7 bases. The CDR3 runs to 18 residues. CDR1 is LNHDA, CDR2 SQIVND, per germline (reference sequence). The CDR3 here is CASSIVPGAGGTVNEQFF. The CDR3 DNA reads TGTGCCAGTAGTATAGTCCCAGGTGCGGGGGGAACGGTGAATGAGCAGTTCTTC. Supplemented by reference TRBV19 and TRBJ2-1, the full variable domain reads DGGITQSPKYLFRKEGQNVTLSCEQNLNHDAMYWYRQDPGQGLRLIYYSQIVNDFQKGDIAEGYSVSREKKESFPLTVTSAQKNPTAFYLCASSIVPGAGGTVNEQFFGPGTRLTVL.

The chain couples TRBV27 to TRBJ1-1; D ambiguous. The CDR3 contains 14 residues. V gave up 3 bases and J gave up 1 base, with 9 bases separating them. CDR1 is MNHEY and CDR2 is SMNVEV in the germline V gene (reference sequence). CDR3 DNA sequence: TGTGCCAGCAGTTTTAATGGCCCGAACACTGAAGCTTTCTTT. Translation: CASSFNGPNTEAFF.

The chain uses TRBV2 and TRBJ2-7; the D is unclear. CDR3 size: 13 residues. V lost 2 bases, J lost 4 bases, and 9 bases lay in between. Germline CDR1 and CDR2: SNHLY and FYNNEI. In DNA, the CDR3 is TGTGCCAGCAGTGAATATAGGAGTTACGAGCAGTACTTC. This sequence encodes CASSEYRSYEQYF.

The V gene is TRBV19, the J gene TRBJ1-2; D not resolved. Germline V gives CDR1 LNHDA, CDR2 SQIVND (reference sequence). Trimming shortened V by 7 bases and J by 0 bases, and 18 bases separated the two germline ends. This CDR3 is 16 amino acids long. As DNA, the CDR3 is TGTGCCAGTACCCCTCCCACAGTATCACCTAACTATGGCTACACCTTC. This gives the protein CASTPPTVSPNYGYTF.

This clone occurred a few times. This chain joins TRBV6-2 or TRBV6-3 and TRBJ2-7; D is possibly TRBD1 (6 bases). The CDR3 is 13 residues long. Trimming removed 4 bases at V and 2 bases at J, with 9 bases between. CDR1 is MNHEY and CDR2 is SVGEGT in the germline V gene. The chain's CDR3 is CASSLQGPYEQYF. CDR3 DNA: TGTGCCAGCAGTTTACAGGGCCCCTACGAGCAGTACTTC.

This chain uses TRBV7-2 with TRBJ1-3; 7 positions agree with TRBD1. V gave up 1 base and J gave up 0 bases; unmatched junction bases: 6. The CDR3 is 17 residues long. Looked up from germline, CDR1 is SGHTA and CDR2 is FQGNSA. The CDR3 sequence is CASSLVGQVDSGNTIYF. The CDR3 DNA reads TGTGCCAGCAGCTTAGTCGGACAGGTTGACTCTGGAAACACCATATATTTT.

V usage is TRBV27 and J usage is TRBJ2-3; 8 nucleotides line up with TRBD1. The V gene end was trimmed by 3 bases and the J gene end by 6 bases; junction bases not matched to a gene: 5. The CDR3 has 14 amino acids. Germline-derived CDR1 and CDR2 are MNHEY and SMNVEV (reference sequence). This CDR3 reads CASSFGTGADTQYF. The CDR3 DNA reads TGTGCCAGCAGTTTTGGGACAGGAGCGGATACGCAGTATTTT.

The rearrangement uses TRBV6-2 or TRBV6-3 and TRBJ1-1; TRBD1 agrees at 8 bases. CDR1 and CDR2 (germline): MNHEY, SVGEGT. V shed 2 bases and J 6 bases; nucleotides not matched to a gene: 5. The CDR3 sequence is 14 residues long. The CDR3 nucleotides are TGTGCCAGCAGTTACATGGGACAGGCGGCTGAAGCTTTCTTT. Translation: CASSYMGQAAEAFF.

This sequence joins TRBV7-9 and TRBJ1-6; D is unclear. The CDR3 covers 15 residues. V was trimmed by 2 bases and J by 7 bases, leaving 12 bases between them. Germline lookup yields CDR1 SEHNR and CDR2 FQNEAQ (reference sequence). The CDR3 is CASSLRVGENSPLHF. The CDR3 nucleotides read TGTGCCAGCAGCTTACGGGTCGGGGAGAATTCACCCCTCCACTTT.

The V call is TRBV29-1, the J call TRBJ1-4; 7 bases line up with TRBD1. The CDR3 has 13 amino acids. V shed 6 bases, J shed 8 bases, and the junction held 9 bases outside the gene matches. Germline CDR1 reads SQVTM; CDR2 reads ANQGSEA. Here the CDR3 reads CSVLLTGTEKLFF. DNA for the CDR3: TGCAGCGTCCTCTTGACAGGGACCGAAAAACTGTTTTTT.

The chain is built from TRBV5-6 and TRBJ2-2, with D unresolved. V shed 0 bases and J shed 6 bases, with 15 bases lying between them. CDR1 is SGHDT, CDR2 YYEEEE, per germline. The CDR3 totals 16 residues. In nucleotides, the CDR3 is TGTGCCAGCAGCTTGGATCTAGTAAATCCTGCCGGGGAGCTGTTTTTT. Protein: CASSLDLVNPAGELFF.

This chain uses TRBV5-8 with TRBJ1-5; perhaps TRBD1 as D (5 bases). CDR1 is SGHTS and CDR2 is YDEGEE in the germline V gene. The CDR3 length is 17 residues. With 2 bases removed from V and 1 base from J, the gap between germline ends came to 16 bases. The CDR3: CASSLWGGEESNQPQHF. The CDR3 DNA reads TGTGCCAGCAGCTTATGGGGGGGAGAGGAGAGCAATCAGCCCCAGCATTTT. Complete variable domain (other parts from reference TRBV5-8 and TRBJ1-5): EAGVTQSPTHLIKTRGQQATLRCSPISGHTSVYWYQQALGLGLQFLLWYDEGEERNRGNFPPRFSGRQFPNYSSELNVNALELEDSALYLCASSLWGGEESNQPQHFGDGTRLSIL.

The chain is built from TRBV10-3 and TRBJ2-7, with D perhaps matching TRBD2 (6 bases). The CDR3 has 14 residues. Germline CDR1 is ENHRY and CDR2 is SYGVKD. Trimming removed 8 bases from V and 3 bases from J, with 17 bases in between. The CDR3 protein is CAIFSGTGVYEQYF. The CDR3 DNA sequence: TGTGCCATCTTTTCAGGGACTGGTGTCTACGAGCAGTACTTC.

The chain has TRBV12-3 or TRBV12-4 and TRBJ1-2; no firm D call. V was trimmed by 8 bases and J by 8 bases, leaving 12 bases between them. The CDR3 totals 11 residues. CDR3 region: CASSPGRGYTF. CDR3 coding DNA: TGTGCCAGCTCCCCCGGGAGAGGCTACACCTTC.

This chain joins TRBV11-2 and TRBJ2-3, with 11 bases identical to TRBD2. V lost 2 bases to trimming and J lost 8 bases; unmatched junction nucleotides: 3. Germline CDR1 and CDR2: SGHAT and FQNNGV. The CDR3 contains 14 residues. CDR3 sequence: CASSLTSGGGTQYF. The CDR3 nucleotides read TGTGCCAGCAGCTTAACTAGCGGGGGAGGTACGCAGTATTTT.

CDR3 residues: CASSYSRTGVGYTF. The CDR3, as DNA: TGTGCCAGCAGTTATTCCAGAACAGGGGTGGGCTACACCTTC. The rearrangement uses TRBV6-5 and TRBJ1-2; 7 bases match TRBD1. Trimming took 3 bases from V and 8 from J; bases not matched to a gene: 9. Germline CDR1 and CDR2: MNHEY and SVGAGI. CDR3 length: 14 amino acids.

CDR3 DNA: TGCGCCAGCAGCCAATCGACAGGGGTCGGCAATGAGCAGTTCTTC. It yields the protein CASSQSTGVGNEQFF. The rearrangement links TRBV4-1 to TRBJ2-1, with 8 positions matching TRBD1. CDR1 MGHRA and CDR2 YSYEKL come from the germline V gene. The trim removed 2 bases at V and 6 bases at J, leaving 6 bases unmatched. The CDR3 has 15 amino acids.

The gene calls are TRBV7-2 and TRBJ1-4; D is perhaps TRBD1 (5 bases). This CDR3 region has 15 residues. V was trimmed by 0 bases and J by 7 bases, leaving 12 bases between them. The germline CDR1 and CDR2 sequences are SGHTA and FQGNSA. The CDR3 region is CASSLAGAPGEKLFF. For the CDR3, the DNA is TGTGCCAGCAGCTTAGCAGGGGCGCCGGGTGAAAAACTGTTTTTT.

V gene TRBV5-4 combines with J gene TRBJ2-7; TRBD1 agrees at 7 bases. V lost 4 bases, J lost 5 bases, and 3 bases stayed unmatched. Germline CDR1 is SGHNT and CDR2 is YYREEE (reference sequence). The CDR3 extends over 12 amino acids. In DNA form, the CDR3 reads TGTGCCAGCAGCCCAGGGGGTAACGAGCAGTACTTC. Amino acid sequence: CASSPGGNEQYF.

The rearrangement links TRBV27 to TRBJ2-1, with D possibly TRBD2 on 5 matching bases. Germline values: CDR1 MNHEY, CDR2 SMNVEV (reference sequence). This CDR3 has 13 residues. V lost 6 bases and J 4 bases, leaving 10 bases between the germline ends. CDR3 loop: CASRHPGYNEQFF. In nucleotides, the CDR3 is TGTGCCAGCAGACACCCGGGATACAATGAGCAGTTCTTC.

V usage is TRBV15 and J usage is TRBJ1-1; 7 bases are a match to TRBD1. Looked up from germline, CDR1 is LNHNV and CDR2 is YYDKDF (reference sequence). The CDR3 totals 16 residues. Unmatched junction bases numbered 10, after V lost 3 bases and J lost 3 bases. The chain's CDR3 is CATSRGIGRGDTEAFF. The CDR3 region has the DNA TGTGCCACCAGCAGGGGTATCGGCAGGGGGGACACTGAAGCTTTCTTT. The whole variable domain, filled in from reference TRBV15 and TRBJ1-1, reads DAMVIQNPRYQVTQFGKPVTLSCSQTLNHNVMYWYQQKSSQAPKLLFHYYDKDFNNEADTPDNFQSRRPNTSFCFLDIRSPGLGDTAMYLCATSRGIGRGDTEAFFGQGTRLTVV.

In DNA, the CDR3 is TGTGCCAGCAGCCAAGAGGGGGCCGGTGAAGCTTTCTTT. This sequence encodes CASSQEGAGEAFF. This rearrangement joins TRBV3-1 (or the pseudogene TRBV3-2) to TRBJ1-1; maybe TRBD1 (6 bases). Germline V CDR1 and CDR2: LGHDT, YNNKEL (reference sequence). This CDR3 is built from 13 residues. Between the trimmed V and J ends, which lost 0 bases and 7 bases, there was a span of 9 bases.

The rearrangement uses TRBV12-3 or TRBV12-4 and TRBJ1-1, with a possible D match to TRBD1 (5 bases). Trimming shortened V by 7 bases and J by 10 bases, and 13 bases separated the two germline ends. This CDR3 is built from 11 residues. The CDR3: CASIPYQGAFF. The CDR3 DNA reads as TGTGCCAGCATCCCCTATCAGGGAGCTTTCTTT.

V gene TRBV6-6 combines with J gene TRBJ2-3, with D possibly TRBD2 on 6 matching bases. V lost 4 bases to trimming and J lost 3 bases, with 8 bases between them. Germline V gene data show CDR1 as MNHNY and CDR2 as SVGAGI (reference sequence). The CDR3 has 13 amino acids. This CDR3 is CASSSEGTDTQYF. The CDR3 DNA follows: TGTGCCAGCAGTTCGGAGGGGACAGATACGCAGTATTTT.

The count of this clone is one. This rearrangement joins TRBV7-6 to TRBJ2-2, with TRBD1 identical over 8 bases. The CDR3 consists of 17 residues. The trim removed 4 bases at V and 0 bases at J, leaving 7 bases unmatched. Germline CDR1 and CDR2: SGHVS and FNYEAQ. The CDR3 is CASSSWTGLANTGELFF. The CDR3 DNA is TGTGCCAGCAGCTCGTGGACAGGGCTGGCGAACACCGGGGAGCTGTTTTTT.